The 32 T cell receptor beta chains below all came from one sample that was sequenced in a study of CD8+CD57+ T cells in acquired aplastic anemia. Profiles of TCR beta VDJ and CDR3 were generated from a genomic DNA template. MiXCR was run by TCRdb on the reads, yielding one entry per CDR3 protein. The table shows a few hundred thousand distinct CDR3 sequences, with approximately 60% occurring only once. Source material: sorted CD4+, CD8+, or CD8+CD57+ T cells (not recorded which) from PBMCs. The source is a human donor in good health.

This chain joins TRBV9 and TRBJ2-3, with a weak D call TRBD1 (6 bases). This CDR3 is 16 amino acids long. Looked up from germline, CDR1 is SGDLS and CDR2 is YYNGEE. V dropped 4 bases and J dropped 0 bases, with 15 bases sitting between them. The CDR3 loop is CASSPQGSTSTDTQYF. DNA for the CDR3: TGTGCCAGCAGCCCACAGGGCAGCACTAGCACAGATACGCAGTATTTT.

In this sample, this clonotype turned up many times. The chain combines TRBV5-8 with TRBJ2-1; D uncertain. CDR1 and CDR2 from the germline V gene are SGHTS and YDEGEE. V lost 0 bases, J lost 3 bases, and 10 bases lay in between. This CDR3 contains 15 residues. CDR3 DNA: TGTGCCAGCAGCTTGGGGACGGATTACTACAATGAGCAGTTCTTC. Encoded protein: CASSLGTDYYNEQFF.

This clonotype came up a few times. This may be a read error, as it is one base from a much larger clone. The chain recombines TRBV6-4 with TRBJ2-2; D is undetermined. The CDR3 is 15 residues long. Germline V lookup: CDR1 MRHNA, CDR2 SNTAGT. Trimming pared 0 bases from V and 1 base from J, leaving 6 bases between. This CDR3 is CASSDSSLNTGELFF. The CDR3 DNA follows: TGTGCCAGCAGTGACTCGAGCCTGAACACCGGGGAGCTGTTTTTT.

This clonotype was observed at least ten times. The CDR3 protein is CASSLMGPTQETQYF. Written as DNA, the CDR3 is TGCGCCAGCAGCTTGATGGGACCTACCCAAGAGACCCAGTACTTC. The V gene is TRBV5-1, the J gene TRBJ2-5; D is possibly TRBD1 or TRBD2 (5 bases each). V gave up 1 base and J gave up 1 base, with 11 bases separating them. The length of the CDR3 is 15 residues. Germline V gives CDR1 SGHRS, CDR2 YFSETQ.

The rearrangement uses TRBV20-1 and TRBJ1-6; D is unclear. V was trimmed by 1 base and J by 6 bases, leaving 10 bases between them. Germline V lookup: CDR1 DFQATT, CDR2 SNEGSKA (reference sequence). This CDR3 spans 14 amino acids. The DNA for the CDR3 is TGCAGTGCTAGAGCGGGAAGTGGTAATTCACCCCTCCACTTT. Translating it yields CSARAGSGNSPLHF.

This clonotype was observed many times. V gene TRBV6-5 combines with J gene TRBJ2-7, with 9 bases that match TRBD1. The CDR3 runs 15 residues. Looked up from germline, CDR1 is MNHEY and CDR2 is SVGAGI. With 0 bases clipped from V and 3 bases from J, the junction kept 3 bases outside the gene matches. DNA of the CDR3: TGTGCCAGCAGTTACTCAACAGGGGGCCACTACGAGCAGTACTTC. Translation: CASSYSTGGHYEQYF.

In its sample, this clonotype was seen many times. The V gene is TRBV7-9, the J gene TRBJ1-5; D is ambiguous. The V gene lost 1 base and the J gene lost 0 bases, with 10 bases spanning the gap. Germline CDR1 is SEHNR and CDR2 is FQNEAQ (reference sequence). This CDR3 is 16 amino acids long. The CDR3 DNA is TGTGCCAGCAGCTTAGTAAAAGGGCCTAGCAATCAGCCCCAGCATTTT. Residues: CASSLVKGPSNQPQHF.

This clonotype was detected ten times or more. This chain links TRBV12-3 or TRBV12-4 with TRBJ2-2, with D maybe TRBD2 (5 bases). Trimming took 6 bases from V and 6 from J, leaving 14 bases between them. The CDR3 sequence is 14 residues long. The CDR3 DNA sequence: TGTGCCAGCAGGTTGGGAGCTGGGGCCGGGGAGCTGTTTTTT. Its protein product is CASRLGAGAGELFF.

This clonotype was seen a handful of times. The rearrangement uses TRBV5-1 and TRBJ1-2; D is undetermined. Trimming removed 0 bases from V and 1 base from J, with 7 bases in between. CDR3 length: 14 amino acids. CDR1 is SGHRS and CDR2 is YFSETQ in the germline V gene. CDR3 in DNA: TGCGCCAGCAGCTTGGGACTGGGTAACTATGGCTACACCTTC. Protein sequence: CASSLGLGNYGYTF.

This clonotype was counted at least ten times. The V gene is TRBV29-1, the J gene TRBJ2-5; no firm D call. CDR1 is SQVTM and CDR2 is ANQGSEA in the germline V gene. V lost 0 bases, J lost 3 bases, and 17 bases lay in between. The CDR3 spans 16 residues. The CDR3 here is CSVEDPLVSGEETQYF. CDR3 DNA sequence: TGCAGCGTTGAAGATCCGCTGGTCAGTGGGGAAGAGACCCAGTACTTC.

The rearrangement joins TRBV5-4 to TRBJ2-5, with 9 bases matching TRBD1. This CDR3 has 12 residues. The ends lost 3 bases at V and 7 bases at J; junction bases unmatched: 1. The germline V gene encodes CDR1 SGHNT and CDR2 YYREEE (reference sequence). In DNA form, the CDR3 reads TGTGCCAGCAGCTCGGACAGGGGGACCCAGTACTTC. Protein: CASSSDRGTQYF.

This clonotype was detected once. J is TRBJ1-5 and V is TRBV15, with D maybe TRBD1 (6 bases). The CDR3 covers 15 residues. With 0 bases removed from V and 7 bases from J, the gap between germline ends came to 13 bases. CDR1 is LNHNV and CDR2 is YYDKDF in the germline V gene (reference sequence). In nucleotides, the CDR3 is TGTGCCACCAGCAGAGATCTGGGGGGCTGGCAGCCCCAGCATTTT. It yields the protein CATSRDLGGWQPQHF.

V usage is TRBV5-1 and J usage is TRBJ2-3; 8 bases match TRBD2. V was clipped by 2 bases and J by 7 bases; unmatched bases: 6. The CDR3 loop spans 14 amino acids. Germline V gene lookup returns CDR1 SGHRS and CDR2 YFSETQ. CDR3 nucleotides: TGCGCCAGCAGCTTAGAGCGGGGGAGCCATACGCAGTATTTT. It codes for CASSLERGSHTQYF.

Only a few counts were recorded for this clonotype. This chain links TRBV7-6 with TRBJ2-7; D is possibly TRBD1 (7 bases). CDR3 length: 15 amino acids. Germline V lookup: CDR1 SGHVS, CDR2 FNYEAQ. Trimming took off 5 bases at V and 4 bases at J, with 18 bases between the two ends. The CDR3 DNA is TGTGCCAGCAGCCCAAGAGGAGGGGGCGGGTACGAGCAGTACTTC. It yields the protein CASSPRGGGGYEQYF.

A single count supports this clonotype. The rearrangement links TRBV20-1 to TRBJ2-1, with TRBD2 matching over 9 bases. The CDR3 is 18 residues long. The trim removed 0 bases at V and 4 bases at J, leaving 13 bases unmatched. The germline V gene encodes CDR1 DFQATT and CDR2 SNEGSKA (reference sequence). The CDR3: CSARDPHGASGAYNEQFF. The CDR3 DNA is TGCAGTGCTAGAGACCCCCACGGGGCTAGCGGGGCGTACAATGAGCAGTTCTTC.

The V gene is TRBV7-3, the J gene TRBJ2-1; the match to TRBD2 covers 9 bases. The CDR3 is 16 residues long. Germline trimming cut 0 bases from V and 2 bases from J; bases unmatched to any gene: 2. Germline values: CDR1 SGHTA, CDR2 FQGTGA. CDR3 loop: CASSLTGGRAYNEQFF. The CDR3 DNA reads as TGTGCCAGCAGCTTAACCGGCGGGAGGGCCTACAATGAGCAGTTCTTC.

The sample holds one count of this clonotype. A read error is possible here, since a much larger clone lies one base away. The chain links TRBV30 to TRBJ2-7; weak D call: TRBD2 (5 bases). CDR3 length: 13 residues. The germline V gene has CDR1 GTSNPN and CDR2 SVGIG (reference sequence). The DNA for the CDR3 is TGTGCCTTGAGTCATAGTCGGGGTGACAAGCAGTACTTC. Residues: CALSHSRGDKQYF.

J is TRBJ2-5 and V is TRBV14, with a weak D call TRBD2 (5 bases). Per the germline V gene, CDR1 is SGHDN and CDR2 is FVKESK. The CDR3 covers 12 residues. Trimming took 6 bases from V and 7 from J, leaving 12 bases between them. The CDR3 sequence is CASSLKGGTQYF. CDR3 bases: TGTGCCAGCAGTCTCAAAGGAGGGACCCAGTACTTC.

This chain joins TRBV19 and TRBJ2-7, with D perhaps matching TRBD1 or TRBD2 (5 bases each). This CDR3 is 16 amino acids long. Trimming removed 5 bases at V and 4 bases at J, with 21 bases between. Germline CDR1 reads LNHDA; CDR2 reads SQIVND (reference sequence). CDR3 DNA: TGTGCCAGTAGTCCTCCCGGGGCCTCTGGAAGGTACGAGCAGTACTTC. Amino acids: CASSPPGASGRYEQYF.

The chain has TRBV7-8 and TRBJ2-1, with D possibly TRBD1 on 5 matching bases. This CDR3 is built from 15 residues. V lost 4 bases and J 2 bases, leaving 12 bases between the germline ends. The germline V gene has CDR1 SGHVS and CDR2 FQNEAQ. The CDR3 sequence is CASSSPQGPYNEQFF. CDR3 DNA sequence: TGTGCCAGCAGCTCCCCTCAGGGTCCCTACAATGAGCAGTTCTTC.

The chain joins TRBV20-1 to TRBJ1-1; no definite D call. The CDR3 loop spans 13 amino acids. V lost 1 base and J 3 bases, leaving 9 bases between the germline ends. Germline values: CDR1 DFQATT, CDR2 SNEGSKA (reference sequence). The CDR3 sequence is CSARVLSDTEAFF. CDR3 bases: TGCAGTGCTAGAGTCCTCTCGGACACTGAAGCTTTCTTT.

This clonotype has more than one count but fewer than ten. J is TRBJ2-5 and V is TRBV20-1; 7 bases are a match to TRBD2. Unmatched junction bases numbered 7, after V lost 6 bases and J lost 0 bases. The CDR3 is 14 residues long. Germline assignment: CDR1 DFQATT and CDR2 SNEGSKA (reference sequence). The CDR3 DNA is TGCAGTGCCCCTGGGGGGGGGAACCAAGAGACCCAGTACTTC. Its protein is CSAPGGGNQETQYF.

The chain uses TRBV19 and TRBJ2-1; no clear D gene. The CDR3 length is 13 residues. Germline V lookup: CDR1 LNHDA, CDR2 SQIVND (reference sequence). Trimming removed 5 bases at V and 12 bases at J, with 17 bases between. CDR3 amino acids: CASSPPQAPGQFF. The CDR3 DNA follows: TGTGCCAGTAGTCCACCCCAGGCCCCCGGGCAGTTCTTC.

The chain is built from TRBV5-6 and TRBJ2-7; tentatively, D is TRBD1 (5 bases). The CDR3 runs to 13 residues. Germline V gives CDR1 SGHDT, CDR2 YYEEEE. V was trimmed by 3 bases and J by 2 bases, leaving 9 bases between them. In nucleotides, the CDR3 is TGTGCCAGCAGCTCCAGACAGACCTACGAGCAGTACTTC. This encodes CASSSRQTYEQYF.

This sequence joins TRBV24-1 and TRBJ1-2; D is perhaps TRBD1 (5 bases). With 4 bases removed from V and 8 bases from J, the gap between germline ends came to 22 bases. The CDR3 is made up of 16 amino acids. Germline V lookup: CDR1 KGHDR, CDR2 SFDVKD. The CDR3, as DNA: TGTGCCACCAGTGAAGGGGTGTCCCCGTGGGGCGGAGGCTACACCTTC. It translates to CATSEGVSPWGGGYTF.

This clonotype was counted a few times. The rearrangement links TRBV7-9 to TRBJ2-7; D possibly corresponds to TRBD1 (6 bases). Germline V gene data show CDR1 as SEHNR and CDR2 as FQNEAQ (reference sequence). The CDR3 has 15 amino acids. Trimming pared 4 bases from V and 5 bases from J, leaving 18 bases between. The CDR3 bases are TGTGCCAGCAGCTACATGGTGGGACAAAGCCACGAGCAGTACTTC. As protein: CASSYMVGQSHEQYF.

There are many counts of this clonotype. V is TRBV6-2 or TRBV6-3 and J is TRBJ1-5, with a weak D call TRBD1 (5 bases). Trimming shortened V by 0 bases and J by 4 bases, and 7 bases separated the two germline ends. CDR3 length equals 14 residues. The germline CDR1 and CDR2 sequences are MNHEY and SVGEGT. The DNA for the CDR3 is TGTGCCAGCAGTTACTCGACAGAAAATCAGCCCCAGCATTTT. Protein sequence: CASSYSTENQPQHF.

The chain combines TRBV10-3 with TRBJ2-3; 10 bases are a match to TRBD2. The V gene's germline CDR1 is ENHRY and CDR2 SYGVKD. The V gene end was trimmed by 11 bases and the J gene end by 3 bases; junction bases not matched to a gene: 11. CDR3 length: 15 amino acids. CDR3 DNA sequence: TGTGCCGCCCTCCCCGGGACTAGCGCAACAGATACGCAGTATTTT. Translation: CAALPGTSATDTQYF.

The CDR3 loop is CASSKGTGVTGELFF. CDR3 nucleotides: TGTGCCAGCAGCAAGGGGACAGGAGTCACCGGGGAGCTGTTTTTT. The chain joins TRBV5-8 to TRBJ2-2, with 8 bases identical to TRBD1. The CDR3 has 15 amino acids. V lost 4 bases to trimming and J lost 4 bases; unmatched junction nucleotides: 6. Germline CDR1 SGHTS, CDR2 YDEGEE.

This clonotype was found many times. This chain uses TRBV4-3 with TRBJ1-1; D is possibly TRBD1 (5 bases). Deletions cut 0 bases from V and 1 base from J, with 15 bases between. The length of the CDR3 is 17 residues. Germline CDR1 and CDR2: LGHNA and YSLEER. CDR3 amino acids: CASSQDRGIRPNTEAFF. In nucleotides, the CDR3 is TGCGCCAGCAGCCAAGATAGGGGTATCAGACCGAACACTGAAGCTTTCTTT.

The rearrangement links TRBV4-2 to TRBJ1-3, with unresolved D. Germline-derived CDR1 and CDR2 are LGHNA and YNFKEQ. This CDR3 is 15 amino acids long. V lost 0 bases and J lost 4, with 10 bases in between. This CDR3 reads CASSQEEGSGNTIYF. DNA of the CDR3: TGTGCCAGCAGCCAAGAGGAGGGTTCCGGAAACACCATATATTTT.

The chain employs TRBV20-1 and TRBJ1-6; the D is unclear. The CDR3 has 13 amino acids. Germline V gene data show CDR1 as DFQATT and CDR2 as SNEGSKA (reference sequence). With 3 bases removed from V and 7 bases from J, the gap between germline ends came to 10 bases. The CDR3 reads CSASSVRNSPLHF. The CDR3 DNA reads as TGCAGTGCTAGCAGTGTTAGGAATTCACCCCTCCACTTT.